A selection of T cell receptor beta chains follows, all from one sample in a study of blood T cell repertoires in COVID-19. TCRdb's table, derived via immunoSEQ multiplex PCR, lists solely in-frame clones and lacks some. The sample carries 190,000 or so clones, about 87% recorded once. The sequencing sample was made of peripheral blood. The source of these receptors is a woman between 18 and 30 years old who had recovered from COVID-19. Each CDR3 is given with its conserved first and last residue. The D gene is left open where the match is weak.

v_gene	j_gene	d_gene	CDR3aa	CDR3nt
TRBV30	TRBJ2-5	NA	CAWRTGFGTQYF	TGTGCCTGGAGAACAGGGTTCGGGACCCAGTACTTC
TRBV9	TRBJ1-6	NA	CASSVATYNSPLHF	TGTGCCAGCAGCGTAGCTACCTATAATTCACCCCTCCACTTT
TRBV20-1	TRBJ2-1	TRBD2	CSASSGGYNEQFF	TGCAGTGCTAGTTCGGGGGGGTACAATGAGCAGTTCTTC
TRBV18	TRBJ2-3	TRBD1	CASSPFVQGARGDTQYF	TGTGCCAGCTCACCATTCGTACAGGGGGCTCGTGGAGATACGCAGTATTTT
TRBV12-3/TRBV12-4	TRBJ1-4	NA	CASSTRQELFF	TGTGCCAGCAGTACTAGACAGGAACTGTTTTTT
TRBV7-8	TRBJ2-1	TRBD1	CASSPIQGKVNNEQFF	TGTGCCAGCAGCCCTATACAGGGGAAGGTAAACAATGAGCAGTTCTTC
TRBV27	TRBJ1-5	TRBD1	CASSPYRGGNQPQHF	TGTGCCAGCAGTCCCTACAGGGGGGGGAATCAGCCCCAGCATTTT
TRBV19	TRBJ2-3	NA	CASSSRGTDTQYF	TGTGCCAGTAGTTCCCGGGGCACAGATACGCAGTATTTT
TRBV4-3	TRBJ2-3	TRBD2	CASSQDSGGAGDTQYF	TGCGCCAGCAGCCAGGATAGCGGGGGGGCAGGCGATACGCAGTATTTT
TRBV5-1	TRBJ2-1	NA	CASSLSSGENSYNEQFF	TGCGCCAGCAGCTTATCCTCGGGAGAGAACTCCTACAATGAGCAGTTCTTC
TRBV5-6	TRBJ1-5	TRBD1	CASSSRQGASNQPQHF	TGTGCCAGCAGTTCTCGACAGGGGGCGAGCAATCAGCCCCAGCATTTT
TRBV25-1	TRBJ2-3	TRBD2	CASSPPPLAGGRTDTQYF	TGTGCCAGCAGTCCCCCCCCTCTAGCGGGAGGACGGACAGATACGCAGTATTTT
TRBV18	TRBJ2-3	TRBD1	CASSLPGQGTDTQYF	TGTGCCAGCTCACTTCCGGGACAGGGTACAGATACGCAGTATTTT
TRBV19	TRBJ1-6	TRBD1	CATPFWDRASPLHF	TGTGCCACCCCGTTTTGGGACAGGGCTTCACCCCTCCACTTT
TRBV29-1	TRBJ1-5	TRBD1	CSFRQGSNQPQHF	TGCAGCTTCCGACAGGGAAGCAATCAGCCCCAGCATTTT
TRBV11-2	TRBJ1-1	TRBD1	CASSLAGGFAEAFF	TGTGCCAGCAGCTTAGCAGGGGGCTTCGCTGAAGCTTTCTTT